One and the same sample provided the 9 T cell receptor beta chains below, sequenced in a study of PD-1 blockade in classical Hodgkin lymphoma. Every patient experienced relapse after autologous stem cell transplantation, and brentuximab vedotin exposure varied. Here immunoSEQ multiplex PCR was the method, and the copy in TCRdb shows in-frame clones only, minus some. Counted here are tens of thousands of clones, about 89% occurring once; the ten biggest clones make up about 9%. The sequences come from peripheral blood mononuclear cells (PBMCs), collected at baseline. These receptors all come from a human donor with classical Hodgkin lymphoma.

The gene calls are TRBV6-5 and TRBJ1-4; D not resolved. The V end was cut by 10 bases, the J end by 4 bases, with 4 bases between. From germline, CDR1 is MNHEY and CDR2 SVGAGI. The CDR3 length is 10 residues. This chain's CDR3 is CATHNEKLFF. Written as DNA, the CDR3 is TGTGCCACACATAATGAAAAACTGTTTTTT.

This clone was observed a few times. This chain uses TRBV6-1 with TRBJ2-7; the match to TRBD2 covers 8 bases. There are 14 residues in the CDR3. After removal of 4 bases from V and 2 bases from J, the junction contained 4 bases not matched to a gene. The germline V gene encodes CDR1 MNHNS and CDR2 SASEGT. The chain's CDR3 is CASSVSGGPYEQYF. DNA for the CDR3: TGTGCCAGCAGTGTCAGCGGGGGTCCCTACGAGCAGTACTTC.

This chain links TRBV7-2 with TRBJ2-7; D might be TRBD1 or TRBD2, each matching 5 bases. V was trimmed by 5 bases and J by 2 bases, leaving 13 bases between them. Per the germline V gene, CDR1 is SGHTA and CDR2 is FQGNSA. This CDR3 spans 14 amino acids. The CDR3 here is CASSAGTYTYEQYF. Written as DNA, the CDR3 is TGTGCCAGCAGCGCCGGGACCTATACCTACGAGCAGTACTTC.

The sample holds one count of this clone. V gene TRBV6-4 combines with J gene TRBJ1-2; D is undetermined. The ends were cut back, 0 bases at V and 4 bases at J, with 9 bases in the middle. Germline lookup yields CDR1 MRHNA and CDR2 SNTAGT. The CDR3 contains 14 residues. DNA for the CDR3: TGTGCCAGCAGTGACTCAGGGTGGGGCTATGGCTACACCTTC. It encodes CASSDSGWGYGYTF.

This chain joins TRBV6-5 and TRBJ1-5; D gene ambiguous. The CDR3 is 14 amino acids. Germline V CDR1 and CDR2: MNHEY, SVGAGI. Trimming cost V 4 bases and J 5 bases, with 12 bases left between them. CDR3 loop: CASSSRYLYQPQHF. As DNA, the CDR3 is TGTGCCAGCAGTTCGCGGTATCTCTATCAGCCCCAGCATTTT.

This clone was seen only once. CDR3 residues: CASSLEGQTYGYTF. The CDR3 nucleotides are TGTGCCAGCAGCTTAGAGGGACAGACCTATGGCTACACCTTC. The chain joins TRBV7-8 to TRBJ1-2; 7 bases map to TRBD1. The CDR3 runs to 14 residues. V lost 1 base, J lost 4 bases, and 3 bases stayed unmatched. The germline gives CDR1 SGHVS, CDR2 FQNEAQ.

The rearrangement links TRBV28 to TRBJ2-3, with D possibly called TRBD1 or TRBD2 (7 bases each). The V end lost 10 bases, the J end lost 2 bases, and 16 bases lay between the germline ends. CDR1 is MDHEN and CDR2 is SYDVKM in the germline V gene. The CDR3 runs 14 residues. The CDR3 is CATRGGAPTDTQYF. Here the CDR3 DNA reads TGTGCCACCAGGGGGGGGGCACCCACAGATACGCAGTATTTT.

The genes are TRBV19 and TRBJ1-5; a possible D gene is TRBD1 (5 bases). The germline gives CDR1 LNHDA, CDR2 SQIVND (reference sequence). This CDR3 is 13 amino acids long. Trimming removed 3 bases from V and 6 bases from J, with 9 bases in between. DNA for the CDR3: TGTGCCAGTAGTATGGTTAGGGGTCAGCCCCAGCATTTT. It encodes CASSMVRGQPQHF. The whole variable domain, filled in from reference TRBV19 and TRBJ1-5, reads DGGITQSPKYLFRKEGQNVTLSCEQNLNHDAMYWYRQDPGQGLRLIYYSQIVNDFQKGDIAEGYSVSREKKESFPLTVTSAQKNPTAFYLCASSMVRGQPQHFGDGTRLSIL.

A few counts support this clone. This chain joins TRBV2 and TRBJ2-7; no clear D gene. The V end was cut by 4 bases, the J end by 7 bases, with 11 bases between. Germline lookup yields CDR1 SNHLY and CDR2 FYNNEI. This CDR3 has 12 amino acids. In nucleotides, the CDR3 is TGTGCCAGCAGTGGCGGATCGTGGGAGCAGTACTTC. Its translation: CASSGGSWEQYF.